These T cell receptor beta chains were read from a single sample in a study of T cells in narcolepsy. Sequencing used immunoSEQ multiplex PCR; TCRdb keeps in-frame clones, though not all of them. The repertoire holds fewer than 35,000 clones, around 79% seen once, with around 0.96% in the top ten. Specimen: CD45RA- memory CD4+ T cells from PBMCs. The origin of the receptors is a human donor with narcolepsy. The CDR3 runs from the conserved cysteine through the conserved F or W. D genes are given only for firm matches. Clone size is shown for a subset of rows, as once, few, many or a class of expanded clone.

TRBJ1-2 | TRBD1 | TRBV5-1 | NA | CASSLDGQGFYGYTF | TGCGCCAGCAGCTTGGACGGACAGGGGTTCTATGGCTACACCTTC
TRBJ2-7 | NA | TRBV6-6 | few | CASSPLGGSYEQYF | TGTGCCAGCAGTCCCCTCGGAGGATCCTACGAGCAGTACTTC
TRBJ2-1 | NA | TRBV21-1 | NA | CASTPCGPSYNEQFF | TGTGCCAGCACCCCGTGCGGCCCCTCCTACAATGAGCAGTTCTTC
TRBJ1-3 | NA | TRBV14 | few | CASSPWGITTGNTIYF | TGTGCCAGCAGCCCGTGGGGGATCACAACTGGAAACACCATATATTTT
TRBJ2-3 | NA | TRBV15 | NA | CATSGGAGAITDTQYF | TGTGCCACCAGCGGTGGGGCGGGGGCGATCACAGATACGCAGTATTTT
TRBJ2-5 | NA | TRBV10-2 | NA | CASSVPGPAGGTQYF | TGCGCCAGCAGTGTTCCGGGACCCGCCGGGGGGACCCAGTACTTC
TRBJ2-2 | NA | TRBV11-3 | NA | CASSPVTSNTGELFF | TGTGCCAGCAGCCCCGTTACGTCGAACACCGGGGAGCTGTTTTTT
TRBJ2-7 | TRBD2 | TRBV28 | few | CASSLYLAAYEQYF | TGTGCCAGCAGTTTATATCTAGCGGCCTACGAGCAGTACTTC
TRBJ2-1 | TRBD2 | TRBV2 | NA | CASSEGRVGYNEQFF | TGTGCCAGCAGTGAGGGGAGGGTTGGCTACAATGAGCAGTTCTTC
TRBJ1-2 | NA | TRBV6-1 | NA | CASSEGSWGPLYGYTF | TGTGCCAGCAGTGAAGGATCGTGGGGGCCCCTTTATGGCTACACCTTC
TRBJ2-3 | NA | TRBV7-2 | NA | CASSATRATDTQYF | TGTGCCAGCAGCGCAACCAGGGCCACAGATACGCAGTATTTT
TRBJ1-4 | NA | TRBV28 | NA | CASSLPGTHGEKLFF | TGTGCCAGCAGTCTCCCCGGGACTCACGGTGAAAAACTGTTTTTT
TRBJ2-5 | NA | TRBV7-2 | NA | CASSFYKIKQETQYF | TGTGCCAGCAGCTTTTATAAGATTAAACAAGAGACCCAGTACTTC
TRBJ2-1 | TRBD2 | TRBV4-2 | few | CASSQERTSGPYNEQFF | TGTGCCAGCAGCCAAGAGAGGACTAGCGGACCCTACAATGAGCAGTTCTTC
TRBJ2-4 | NA | TRBV11-2 | NA | CASSLESLGGIQYF | TGTGCCAGCAGCTTAGAGAGTCTGGGGGGCATTCAGTACTTC
TRBJ1-2 | NA | TRBV28 | NA | CASSYDNNYGYTF | TGTGCCAGCAGCTATGACAACAACTATGGCTACACCTTC
TRBJ2-3 | NA | TRBV19 | medium-sized | CASSMSSPDTQYF | TGTGCCAGTAGTATGTCTAGCCCAGATACGCAGTATTTT
TRBJ2-7 | NA | TRBV6-1 | few | CASSSGAYEQYF | TGTGCCAGCAGTTCCGGAGCCTACGAGCAGTACTTC
TRBJ2-2 | NA | TRBV19 | NA | CASSIQEFIGELFF | TGTGCCAGTAGTATACAAGAGTTCATCGGGGAGCTGTTTTTT
TRBJ1-1 | NA | TRBV13 | NA | CASSLGLGVTEAFF | TGTGCCAGCAGCTTAGGCCTGGGGGTCACTGAAGCTTTCTTT
TRBJ2-1 | TRBD2 | TRBV7-3 | NA | CASSFLAGGNNEQFF | TGTGCCAGCAGCTTTCTAGCGGGAGGTAACAATGAGCAGTTCTTC
TRBJ1-3 | NA | TRBV25-1 | once | CASSTTVYSGNTIYF | TGTGCCAGCAGTACTACAGTTTACTCTGGAAACACCATATATTTT
TRBJ2-1 | TRBD2 | TRBV28 | NA | CASRLLAGGYNEQFF | TGTGCCAGCAGACTCCTAGCGGGAGGATACAATGAGCAGTTCTTC
TRBJ2-7 | TRBD2 | TRBV5-1 | NA | CASSTGTSVLDEQYF | TGCGCCAGCAGCACAGGGACTAGCGTACTTGACGAGCAGTACTTC
TRBJ1-2 | NA | TRBV7-2 | NA | CASSLKDLSWVGGGYTF | TGTGCCAGCAGCTTAAAGGACCTATCGTGGGTGGGGGGTGGCTACACCTTC
TRBJ1-3 | NA | TRBV4-3 | NA | CASSQDPGARAGNTIYF | TGCGCCAGCAGCCAAGATCCTGGGGCGCGGGCTGGAAACACCATATATTTT
TRBJ2-7 | TRBD2 | TRBV11-3 | NA | CASSLGLAGPYEQYF | TGTGCCAGCAGCTTAGGGCTAGCGGGACCCTACGAGCAGTACTTC
TRBJ2-7 | NA | TRBV6-1 | NA | CASSVVVSYEQYF | TGTGCCAGCAGTGTGGTGGTCTCCTACGAGCAGTACTTC
TRBJ2-4 | NA | TRBV13 | NA | CASSLRPIAKNIQYF | TGTGCCAGCAGCTTACGACCAATAGCCAAAAACATTCAGTACTTC